Listed below are T cell receptor beta chains from one sample, sequenced in a study of neurological immune-mediated disorders. TCRdb fed the 5' RACE reads into MiXCR, producing one record per CDR3 protein. The sample has 35,000 to 40,000 distinct CDR3 sequences; less than 8.5% are singletons. The sample comprised PBMCs. The origin of the receptors is a woman in her 40s in good health. Each CDR3 is given with its conserved first and last residue. The order of the fields is clone size, J gene, D gene, V gene, CDR3 DNA, CDR3 protein. D genes are given only for firm matches. A row's size may be missing; if present it is once, few, many or a size class.

clone_size: many; j_call: TRBJ1-1; d_call: -; v_call: TRBV3-1; cdr3_nt: TGTGCCAGCAGCCAACTTCAGGGCCGCACTGAAGCTTTCTTT; cdr3_aa: CASSQLQGRTEAFF
clone_size: many; j_call: TRBJ2-7; d_call: -; v_call: TRBV14; cdr3_nt: TGTGCCAGCAGCCAAGATCAGGTCGGGTCCTACGAGCAGTACTTC; cdr3_aa: CASSQDQVGSYEQYF
clone_size: many; j_call: TRBJ2-7; d_call: -; v_call: TRBV6-1; cdr3_nt: TGTGCCAGCGGGACTCATTTTTACGAGCAGTACTTC; cdr3_aa: CASGTHFYEQYF
clone_size: many; j_call: TRBJ2-7; d_call: TRBD2; v_call: TRBV7-2; cdr3_nt: TGTGCCAGCAGCTCTGCGCGGGGGGGGACAGAGCAGTACTTC; cdr3_aa: CASSSARGGTEQYF
clone_size: many; j_call: TRBJ2-7; d_call: -; v_call: TRBV12-3/TRBV12-4; cdr3_nt: TGTGCCAGCAGTTTAGCGGGGGAAGGTTTTCACGAGCAGTACTTC; cdr3_aa: CASSLAGEGFHEQYF
clone_size: many; j_call: TRBJ2-7; d_call: -; v_call: TRBV7-2; cdr3_nt: TGTGCCAGCAGCTTAAGACCCTACGAGCAGTACTTC; cdr3_aa: CASSLRPYEQYF
clone_size: -; j_call: TRBJ1-4; d_call: -; v_call: TRBV12-3/TRBV12-4; cdr3_nt: TGTGCCACCTCTCCGGGACTGAGTAATGAAAAACTGTTTTTT; cdr3_aa: CATSPGLSNEKLFF
clone_size: many; j_call: TRBJ1-4; d_call: -; v_call: TRBV2; cdr3_nt: TGTGCCAGCAGCCGTGAAGGGGTGGCTGAAAAACTGTTTTTT; cdr3_aa: CASSREGVAEKLFF
clone_size: -; j_call: TRBJ2-1; d_call: -; v_call: TRBV7-8; cdr3_nt: TGTGCCAGCAGCCTCCGGGGGACCTACAATGAGCAGTTCTTC; cdr3_aa: CASSLRGTYNEQFF
clone_size: many; j_call: TRBJ2-1; d_call: -; v_call: TRBV27; cdr3_nt: TGTGCCAGCAGTTTCATCAGGGGTAATGAGCAGTTCTTC; cdr3_aa: CASSFIRGNEQFF
clone_size: many; j_call: TRBJ1-1; d_call: TRBD1; v_call: TRBV6-1; cdr3_nt: TGTGCCAGCAGTCGGACAGGCCGTGAAGCTTTCTTT; cdr3_aa: CASSRTGREAFF
clone_size: many; j_call: TRBJ1-2; d_call: TRBD1; v_call: TRBV7-2; cdr3_nt: TGTGCCAGCAGACTTAGTAAGGGGACAGGTTTTTATGGCTACACCTTC; cdr3_aa: CASRLSKGTGFYGYTF
clone_size: many; j_call: TRBJ2-3; d_call: TRBD2; v_call: TRBV6-4; cdr3_nt: TGTGCCAGCAGTACCACAGCGGGAGGCGGCACAGATACGCAGTATTTT; cdr3_aa: CASSTTAGGGTDTQYF
clone_size: many; j_call: TRBJ1-5; d_call: -; v_call: TRBV20-1; cdr3_nt: TGCAGTGCTAGAGATCAGGCATGGACTAGCAATCAGCCCCAGCATTTT; cdr3_aa: CSARDQAWTSNQPQHF
clone_size: many; j_call: TRBJ1-6; d_call: -; v_call: TRBV9; cdr3_nt: TGTGCCAGCAGCGCCAACCCGGGGGGGATTTCACCCCTCCACTTT; cdr3_aa: CASSANPGGISPLHF
clone_size: many; j_call: TRBJ2-2; d_call: -; v_call: TRBV11-1; cdr3_nt: TGTGCCAGCAGCTTAGACAGGGCCGGGGAGCTGTTTTTT; cdr3_aa: CASSLDRAGELFF
clone_size: many; j_call: TRBJ1-1; d_call: -; v_call: TRBV12-3/TRBV12-4; cdr3_nt: TGTGCCAGCAGTCTCCGGGACACGAACACTGAAGCTTTCTTT; cdr3_aa: CASSLRDTNTEAFF
clone_size: many; j_call: TRBJ2-7; d_call: TRBD2; v_call: TRBV28; cdr3_nt: TGTGCCAGCAGTCGAATACTAGCGGGAGGATCAGACGAGCAGTACTTC; cdr3_aa: CASSRILAGGSDEQYF
clone_size: many; j_call: TRBJ2-1; d_call: TRBD2; v_call: TRBV7-3; cdr3_nt: TGTGCCAGCAGCTTCCTAGCGGGAGGGACCTACAATGAGCAGTTCTTC; cdr3_aa: CASSFLAGGTYNEQFF
clone_size: many; j_call: TRBJ2-7; d_call: -; v_call: TRBV3-1; cdr3_nt: TGTGCCAGCAGCCCCGTGTGGGGGTACGAGCAGTACTTC; cdr3_aa: CASSPVWGYEQYF
clone_size: many; j_call: TRBJ1-2; d_call: TRBD1; v_call: TRBV19; cdr3_nt: TGTGCCAGTAGTATTCAACAGGGGGCTAACTATGGCTACACCTTC; cdr3_aa: CASSIQQGANYGYTF
clone_size: many; j_call: TRBJ1-6; d_call: -; v_call: TRBV7-9; cdr3_nt: TGTGCCAGCAGCTTTACCGGACCGCTAAATTCACCCCTCCACTTT; cdr3_aa: CASSFTGPLNSPLHF
clone_size: many; j_call: TRBJ2-1; d_call: TRBD2; v_call: TRBV11-2; cdr3_nt: TGTGCCTCACCCCCAGGGGTTAGCGGGGGGGGGGATGAGCAGTTCTTC; cdr3_aa: CASPPGVSGGGDEQFF
clone_size: -; j_call: TRBJ1-5; d_call: -; v_call: TRBV20-1; cdr3_nt: TGCAGTGCTAGAGATGTAATCTTTGGCGGGCCCCAGCATTTT; cdr3_aa: CSARDVIFGGPQHF
clone_size: many; j_call: TRBJ2-1; d_call: -; v_call: TRBV4-2; cdr3_nt: TGTGCCAGCGGGGGGAACAGGAGAAATGAGCAGTTCTTC; cdr3_aa: CASGGNRRNEQFF
clone_size: many; j_call: TRBJ2-7; d_call: TRBD2; v_call: TRBV6-5; cdr3_nt: TGTGCCAGCAGTTACGCGGGAGGGGCCTACGAGCAGTACTTC; cdr3_aa: CASSYAGGAYEQYF
clone_size: many; j_call: TRBJ1-2; d_call: -; v_call: TRBV3-1; cdr3_nt: TGTGTCAGCAGCCGCGAAGCCTATGGCTACACCTTC; cdr3_aa: CVSSREAYGYTF
clone_size: many; j_call: TRBJ1-2; d_call: -; v_call: TRBV4-1; cdr3_nt: TGCGCCAGCAGCCAAATAGGGGCCTACTATGGCTACACCTTC; cdr3_aa: CASSQIGAYYGYTF
clone_size: many; j_call: TRBJ1-1; d_call: -; v_call: TRBV10-3; cdr3_nt: TGTGCCATCAGTCAACAGGTTGAGGGCACTGAAGCTTTCTTT; cdr3_aa: CAISQQVEGTEAFF
clone_size: few; j_call: TRBJ1-1; d_call: -; v_call: TRBV7-6; cdr3_nt: TGTGCCAGCAGCTTAAGTTCGAGGGTAGAAGCTTTCTTT; cdr3_aa: CASSLSSRVEAFF
clone_size: many; j_call: TRBJ2-7; d_call: TRBD2; v_call: TRBV25-1; cdr3_nt: TGTGCCAGCAGCCTAGCGGGAACCTACGAGCAGTACTTC; cdr3_aa: CASSLAGTYEQYF
clone_size: many; j_call: TRBJ2-2; d_call: TRBD2; v_call: TRBV7-9; cdr3_nt: TGTGCCAGCAGCCCTAGCGGGAGGGCCCTCGGGGAGCTGTTTTTT; cdr3_aa: CASSPSGRALGELFF
clone_size: many; j_call: TRBJ2-7; d_call: TRBD2; v_call: TRBV20-1; cdr3_nt: TGCAGTCCCTTAGCGGGAGGGTCTGACGAGCAGTACTTC; cdr3_aa: CSPLAGGSDEQYF
clone_size: many; j_call: TRBJ1-1; d_call: -; v_call: TRBV7-9; cdr3_nt: TGTGCCAGCAGCGCAGAACAGGGCTTCGAAGCTTTCTTT; cdr3_aa: CASSAEQGFEAFF
clone_size: many; j_call: TRBJ1-2; d_call: -; v_call: TRBV28; cdr3_nt: TGTGCCAGCAGAACCTCTATTATGACGGCCTCCTATGGCTACACCTTC; cdr3_aa: CASRTSIMTASYGYTF
clone_size: many; j_call: TRBJ1-1; d_call: TRBD1; v_call: TRBV5-1; cdr3_nt: TGCGCCAGCAGCATGAGGGACAGGAACACTGAAGCTTTCTTT; cdr3_aa: CASSMRDRNTEAFF
clone_size: -; j_call: TRBJ2-7; d_call: -; v_call: TRBV3-1; cdr3_nt: TGTGCCAGCAGCCATACAGGAGGCGACTACGAGCAGTACTTC; cdr3_aa: CASSHTGGDYEQYF
clone_size: many; j_call: TRBJ1-5; d_call: -; v_call: TRBV7-9; cdr3_nt: TGTGCCAGCAGCTTATCGACAGGCAATCAGCCCCAGCATTTT; cdr3_aa: CASSLSTGNQPQHF
clone_size: many; j_call: TRBJ1-6; d_call: -; v_call: TRBV12-3/TRBV12-4; cdr3_nt: TGTGCCAGCAGTTTAGGGTGGAATAATTCACCCCTCCACTTT; cdr3_aa: CASSLGWNNSPLHF
clone_size: many; j_call: TRBJ2-1; d_call: -; v_call: TRBV29-1; cdr3_nt: TGCAGCGTCCTGGGGGGTATTTACAATGAGCAGTTCTTC; cdr3_aa: CSVLGGIYNEQFF
clone_size: many; j_call: TRBJ2-7; d_call: TRBD2; v_call: TRBV5-1; cdr3_nt: TGCGCCAGCAGCTTGGGTGCTAGCGGGTCCTACGAGCAGTACTTC; cdr3_aa: CASSLGASGSYEQYF
clone_size: many; j_call: TRBJ1-2; d_call: TRBD1; v_call: TRBV11-2; cdr3_nt: TGTGCCAGCAGCTTAGGCGGGACAGAGTCCTATGGCTACACCTTC; cdr3_aa: CASSLGGTESYGYTF
clone_size: many; j_call: TRBJ1-5; d_call: -; v_call: TRBV7-2; cdr3_nt: TGTGCCAGCAGCTTGGTAGGGGGCAATCAGCCCCAGCATTTT; cdr3_aa: CASSLVGGNQPQHF
clone_size: many; j_call: TRBJ2-2; d_call: TRBD2; v_call: TRBV6-4; cdr3_nt: TGTGCCAGCAGCCCTACTCGCGGGGGCACCGGGGAGCTGTTTTTT; cdr3_aa: CASSPTRGGTGELFF
clone_size: few; j_call: TRBJ1-5; d_call: -; v_call: TRBV7-9; cdr3_nt: TGTGCCAGCAAAAGAGACAATCAGCCCCAGCATTTT; cdr3_aa: CASKRDNQPQHF